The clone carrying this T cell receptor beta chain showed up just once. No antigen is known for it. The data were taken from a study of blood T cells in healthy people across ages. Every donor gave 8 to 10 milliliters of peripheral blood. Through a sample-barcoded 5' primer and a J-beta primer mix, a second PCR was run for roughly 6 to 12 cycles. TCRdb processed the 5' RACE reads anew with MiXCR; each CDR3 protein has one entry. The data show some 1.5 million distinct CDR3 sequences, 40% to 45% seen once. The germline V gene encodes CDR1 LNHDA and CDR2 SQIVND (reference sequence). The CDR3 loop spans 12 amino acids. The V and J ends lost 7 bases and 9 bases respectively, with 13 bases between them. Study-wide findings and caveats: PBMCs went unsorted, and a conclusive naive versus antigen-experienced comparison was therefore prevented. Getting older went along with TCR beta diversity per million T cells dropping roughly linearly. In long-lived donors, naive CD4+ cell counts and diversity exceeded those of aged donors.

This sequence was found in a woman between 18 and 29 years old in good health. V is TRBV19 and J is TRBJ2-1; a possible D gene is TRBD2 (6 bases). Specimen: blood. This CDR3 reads CASKEGGTEQFF. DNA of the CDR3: TGTGCCAGTAAGGAGGGTGGGACTGAGCAGTTCTTC.